This paragraph covers one T cell receptor (beta chain) sequence. The antigen is undetermined. This entry comes from a study of T cell responses to AZD1222 COVID-19 vaccine. Study outcomes and limitations: Unmutated variant regions are reportedly the target of nearly half of TCRs that are spike-specific. Donors in the cohort were predominantly white British and more often female, and clonal diversity was possibly underestimated.

Second-dose recipients at about 4 or about 12 weeks were treated as one pooled group. Profiling relied on immunoSEQ multiplex PCR, and the TCRdb table lists in-frame clones only, not all of them. The sample consists of about 93,000 clones, around 89% of them appearing once. V lost 6 bases, J lost 2 bases, and 9 bases lay in between. In germline, CDR1 is SGHVS, CDR2 FQNEAQ. This CDR3 has 13 residues. The chain carries TRBV7-8 and TRBJ2-3; D uncertain. This TCR derives from an adult who received the AZD1222 COVID-19 vaccine. The sequences come from peripheral blood, collected 28 days after the second AZD1222 dose. The CDR3 loop is CASSFYFTDTQYF. The DNA for the CDR3 is TGTGCCAGCAGTTTCTACTTCACAGATACGCAGTATTTT. Using reference TRBV7-8 and TRBJ2-3 for the parts outside the CDR3, the full variable domain is GAGVSQSPRYKVAKRGQDVALRCDPISGHVSLFWYQQALGQGPEFLTYFQNEAQLDKSGLPSDRFFAERPEGSVSTLKIQRTQQEDSAVYLCASSFYFTDTQYFGPGTRLTVL.